This T cell receptor (beta chain) was recorded in a study of T cells after yellow fever vaccination. Notes on the study in general: Peak timing came faster in the weaker secondary response, day 5 versus 15. Among all clonotypes, a small share was observed in both CD4 and CD8 compartments.

The CDR3 runs to 14 residues. J lost 6 bases, V lost 2 bases, and 6 bases had no gene match. Per germline, CDR1 LGHNA and CDR2 YSLEER. Making TCR cDNA involved 5'RACE template switching, which added UMIs and a universal primer site. TCRdb called the 5' RACE reads again in MiXCR, with one record for every CDR3 protein. Among some 100,000 distinct CDR3 sequences listed, over 8% were seen once. This sample comprised CD8+ T cells not binding an NS4B(214-222) dextramer, sorted from PBMCs, obtained roughly 14 days after the first yellow fever vaccination. This receptor was obtained from a man aged 18 to 30 who received the YFV17D yellow fever vaccine. The genes are TRBV4-3 and TRBJ1-2; 7 positions agree with TRBD1. The CDR3 DNA reads as TGCGCCAGCAGCCAAAGTAAGGGGGCAAATGGCTACACCTTC. It encodes CASSQSKGANGYTF.